Listed here are 2 T cell receptor beta chains from one sample, sequenced in a study of T cells in Graves' hyperthyroidism and ophthalmopathy. Amplification of TCR beta CDR3 regions was performed using RNA transcripts as template. First-round RT-PCR of the TCR CDR3 relied on the HTBI primer set. MiXCR, run by TCRdb on the multiplex PCR reads, gives a single entry per CDR3 protein. The sample has about 350,000 distinct CDR3 sequences, roughly 14% seen once. Sequenced material: blood. These receptor sequences come from a woman in her thirties with Graves' hyperthyroidism.

This clonotype was picked up many times. V gene TRBV7-9 combines with J gene TRBJ2-2; D is unclear. There are 14 residues in the CDR3. Germline values: CDR1 SEHNR, CDR2 FQNEAQ (reference sequence). Trimming stripped 1 base from V and 2 bases from J, with 5 bases between. CDR3 protein: CASSLGLNTGELFF. The CDR3 nucleotides read TGTGCCAGCAGCTTAGGCCTCAACACCGGGGAGCTGTTTTTT.

In this sample, this clonotype turned up many times. V gene TRBV5-6 combines with J gene TRBJ1-1; D call uncertain. Germline lookup yields CDR1 SGHDT and CDR2 YYEEEE. This CDR3 has 12 residues. The V gene lost 4 bases and the J gene lost 1 base, with 5 bases spanning the gap. This CDR3 reads CASSNQNTEAFF. CDR3 sequence (DNA): TGTGCCAGCAGCAATCAGAACACTGAAGCTTTCTTT. Full variable domain (remainder filled in from reference TRBV5-6 and TRBJ1-1): DAGVTQSPTHLIKTRGQQVTLRCSPKSGHDTVSWYQQALGQGPQFIFQYYEEEERQRGNFPDRFSGHQFPNYSSELNVNALLLGDSALYLCASSNQNTEAFFGQGTRLTVV.